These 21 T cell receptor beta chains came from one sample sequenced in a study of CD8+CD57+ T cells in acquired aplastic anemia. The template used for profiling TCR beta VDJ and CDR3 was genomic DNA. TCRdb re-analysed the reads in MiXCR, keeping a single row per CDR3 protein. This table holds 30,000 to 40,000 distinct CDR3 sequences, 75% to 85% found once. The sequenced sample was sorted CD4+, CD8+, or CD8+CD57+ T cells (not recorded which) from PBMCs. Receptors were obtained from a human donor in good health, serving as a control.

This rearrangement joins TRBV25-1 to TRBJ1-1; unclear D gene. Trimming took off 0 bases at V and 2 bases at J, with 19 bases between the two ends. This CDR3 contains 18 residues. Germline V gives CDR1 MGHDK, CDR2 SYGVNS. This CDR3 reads CASSEYQTSGRINTEAFF. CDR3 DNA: TGTGCCAGCAGTGAATACCAAACGAGCGGACGGATAAACACTGAAGCTTTCTTT.

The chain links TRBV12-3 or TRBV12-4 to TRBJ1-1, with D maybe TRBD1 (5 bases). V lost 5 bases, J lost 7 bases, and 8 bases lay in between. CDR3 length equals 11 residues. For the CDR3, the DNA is TGTGCCAGCAGTACGCAGGGTGAAGCTTTCTTT. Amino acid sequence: CASSTQGEAFF.

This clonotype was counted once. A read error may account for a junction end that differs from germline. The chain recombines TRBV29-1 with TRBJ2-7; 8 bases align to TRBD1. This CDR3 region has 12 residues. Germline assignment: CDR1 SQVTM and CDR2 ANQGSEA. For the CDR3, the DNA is TGCAGCGTGGGACAGGTGACCTACGAGCAGTATTTC. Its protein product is CSVGQVTYEQYF.

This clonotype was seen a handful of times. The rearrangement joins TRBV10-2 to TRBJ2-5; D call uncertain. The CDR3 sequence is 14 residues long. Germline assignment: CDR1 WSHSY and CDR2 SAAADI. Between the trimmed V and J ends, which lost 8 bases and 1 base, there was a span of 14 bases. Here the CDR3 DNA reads TGCGCCAGCCAAGACGTCCGGAGCCAAGAGACCCAGTACTTC. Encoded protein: CASQDVRSQETQYF.

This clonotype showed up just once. CDR3 DNA sequence: TGTGCCAGCGGGACTAGCCGGGGCGAGCAGTTCTTC. Its translation: CASGTSRGEQFF. J is TRBJ2-1 and V is TRBV15; TRBD2 aligns across 9 bases. J gave up 10 bases and V 10 bases, and 8 bases lay outside the gene matches. The germline gives CDR1 LNHNV, CDR2 YYDKDF (reference sequence). The CDR3 is made up of 12 amino acids.

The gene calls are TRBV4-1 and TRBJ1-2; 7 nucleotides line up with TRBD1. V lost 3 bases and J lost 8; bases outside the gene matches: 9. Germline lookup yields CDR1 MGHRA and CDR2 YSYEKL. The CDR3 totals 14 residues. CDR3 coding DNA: TGCGCCAGCAGCCAGGACAGGACGGGGATGGGCTACACCTTC. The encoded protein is CASSQDRTGMGYTF.

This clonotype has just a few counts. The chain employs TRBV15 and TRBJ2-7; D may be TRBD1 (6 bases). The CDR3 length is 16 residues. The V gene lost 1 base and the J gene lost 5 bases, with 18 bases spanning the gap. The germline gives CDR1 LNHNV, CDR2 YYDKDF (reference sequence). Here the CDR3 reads CATSRGGRQGINEQYF. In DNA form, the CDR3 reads TGTGCCACCAGCAGAGGGGGCCGTCAGGGGATCAACGAGCAGTACTTC.

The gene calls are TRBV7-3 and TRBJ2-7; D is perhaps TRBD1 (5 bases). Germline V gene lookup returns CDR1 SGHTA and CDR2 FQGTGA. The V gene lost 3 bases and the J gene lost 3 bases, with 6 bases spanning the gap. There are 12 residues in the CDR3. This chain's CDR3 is CASSFQGYEQYF. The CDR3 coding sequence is TGTGCCAGCAGCTTCCAGGGCTACGAGCAGTACTTC. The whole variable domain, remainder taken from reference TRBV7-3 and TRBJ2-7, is GAGVSQTPSNKVTEKGKYVELRCDPISGHTALYWYRQSLGQGPEFLIYFQGTGAADDSGLPNDRFFAVRPEGSVSTLKIQRTERGDSAVYLCASSFQGYEQYFGPGTRLTVT.

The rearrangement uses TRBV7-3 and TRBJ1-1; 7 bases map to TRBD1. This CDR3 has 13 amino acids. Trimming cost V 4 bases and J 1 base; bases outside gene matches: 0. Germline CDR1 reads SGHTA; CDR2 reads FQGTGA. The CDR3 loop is CASSSGGNTEAFF. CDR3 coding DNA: TGTGCCAGCAGCTCAGGGGGGAACACTGAAGCTTTCTTT. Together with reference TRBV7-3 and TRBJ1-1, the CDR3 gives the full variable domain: GAGVSQTPSNKVTEKGKYVELRCDPISGHTALYWYRQSLGQGPEFLIYFQGTGAADDSGLPNDRFFAVRPEGSVSTLKIQRTERGDSAVYLCASSSGGNTEAFFGQGTRLTVV.

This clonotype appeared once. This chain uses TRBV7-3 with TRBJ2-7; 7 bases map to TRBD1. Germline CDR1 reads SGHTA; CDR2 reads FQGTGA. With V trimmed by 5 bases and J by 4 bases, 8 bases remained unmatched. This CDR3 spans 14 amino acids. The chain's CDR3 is CASSPRQGKYEQYF. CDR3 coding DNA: TGTGCCAGCAGCCCCCGACAGGGAAAATACGAGCAGTACTTC.

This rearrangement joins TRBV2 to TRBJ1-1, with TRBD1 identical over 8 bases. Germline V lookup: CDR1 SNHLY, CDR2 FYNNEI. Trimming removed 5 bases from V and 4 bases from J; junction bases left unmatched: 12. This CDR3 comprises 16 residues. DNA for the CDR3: TGTGCCAGCAGTACCACAGGGGGATGGGGGTTCACTGAAGCTTTCTTT. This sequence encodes CASSTTGGWGFTEAFF.

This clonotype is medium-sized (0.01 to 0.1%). In DNA, the CDR3 is TGTGCCAGTAGTACCCGGACAGGGAGCACCGGGGAGCTGTTTTTT. This gives the protein CASSTRTGSTGELFF. The V and J genes are TRBV19 and TRBJ2-2; the match to TRBD1 covers 8 bases. The CDR3 extends over 15 amino acids. V shed 4 bases and J 4 bases; nucleotides not matched to a gene: 5. Germline V lookup: CDR1 LNHDA, CDR2 SQIVND (reference sequence).

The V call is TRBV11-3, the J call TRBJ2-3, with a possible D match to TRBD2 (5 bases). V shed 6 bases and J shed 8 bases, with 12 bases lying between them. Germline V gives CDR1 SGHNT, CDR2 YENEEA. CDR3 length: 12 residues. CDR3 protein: CASRSLGSTQYF. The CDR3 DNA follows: TGTGCCAGCAGATCACTAGGAAGTACGCAGTATTTT.

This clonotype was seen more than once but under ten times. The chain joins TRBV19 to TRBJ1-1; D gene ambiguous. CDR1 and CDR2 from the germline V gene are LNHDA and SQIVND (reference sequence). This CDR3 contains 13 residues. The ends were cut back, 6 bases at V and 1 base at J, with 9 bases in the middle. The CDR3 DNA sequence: TGTGCCAGTAGGAACCAAGGGAACACTGAAGCTTTCTTT. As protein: CASRNQGNTEAFF. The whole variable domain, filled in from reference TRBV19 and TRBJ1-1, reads DGGITQSPKYLFRKEGQNVTLSCEQNLNHDAMYWYRQDPGQGLRLIYYSQIVNDFQKGDIAEGYSVSREKKESFPLTVTSAQKNPTAFYLCASRNQGNTEAFFGQGTRLTVV.

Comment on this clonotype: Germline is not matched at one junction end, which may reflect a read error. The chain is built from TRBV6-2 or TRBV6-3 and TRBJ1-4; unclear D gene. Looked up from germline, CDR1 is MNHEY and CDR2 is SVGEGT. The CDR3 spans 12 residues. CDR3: CASSRPNEKLFF. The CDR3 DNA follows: TGCGCCAGCAGCCGGCCTAATGAAAAACTGTTTTTT.

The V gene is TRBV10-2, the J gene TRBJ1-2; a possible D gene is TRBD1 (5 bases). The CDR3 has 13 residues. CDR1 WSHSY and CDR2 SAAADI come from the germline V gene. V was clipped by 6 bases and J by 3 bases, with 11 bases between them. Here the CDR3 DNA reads TGCGCCAGCAGGGGGGGTACTGACTATGGCTACACCTTC. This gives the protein CASRGGTDYGYTF.

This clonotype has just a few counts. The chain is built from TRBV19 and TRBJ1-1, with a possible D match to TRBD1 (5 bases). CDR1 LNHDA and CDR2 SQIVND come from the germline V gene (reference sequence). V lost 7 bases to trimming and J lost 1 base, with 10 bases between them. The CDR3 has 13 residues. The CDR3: CASTQGSNTEAFF. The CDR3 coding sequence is TGTGCCAGTACTCAGGGATCGAACACTGAAGCTTTCTTT.

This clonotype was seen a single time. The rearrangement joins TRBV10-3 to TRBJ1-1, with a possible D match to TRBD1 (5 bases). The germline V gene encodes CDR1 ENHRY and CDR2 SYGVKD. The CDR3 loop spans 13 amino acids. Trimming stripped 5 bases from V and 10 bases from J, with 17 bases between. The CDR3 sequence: CAISPSEATGAFF. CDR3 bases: TGTGCCATCAGTCCCTCGGAGGCCACAGGAGCTTTCTTT.

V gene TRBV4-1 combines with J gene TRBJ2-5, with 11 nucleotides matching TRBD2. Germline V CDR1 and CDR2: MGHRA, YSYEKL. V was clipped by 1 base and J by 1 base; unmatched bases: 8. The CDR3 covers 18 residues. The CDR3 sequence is CASSQAMTSGETQETQYF. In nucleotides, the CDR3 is TGCGCCAGCAGCCAAGCCATGACTAGCGGGGAAACCCAAGAGACCCAGTACTTC.

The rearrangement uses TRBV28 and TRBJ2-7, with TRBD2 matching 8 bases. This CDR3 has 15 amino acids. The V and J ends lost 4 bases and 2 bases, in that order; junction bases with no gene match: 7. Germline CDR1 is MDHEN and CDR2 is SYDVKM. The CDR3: CASSSGGGLPYEQYF. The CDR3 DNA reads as TGTGCCAGCAGTTCAGGCGGGGGGCTCCCCTACGAGCAGTACTTC.

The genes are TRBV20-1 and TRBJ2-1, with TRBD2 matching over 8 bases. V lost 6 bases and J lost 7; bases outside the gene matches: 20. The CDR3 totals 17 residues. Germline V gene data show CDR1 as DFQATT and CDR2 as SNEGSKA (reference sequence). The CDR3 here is CSALNPMSSGGQNEQFF. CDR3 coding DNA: TGCAGTGCCCTAAACCCCATGTCCAGCGGGGGACAAAATGAGCAGTTCTTC.